The T cell receptor (beta chain) under discussion was sequenced for a study of somatic mutations in cytotoxic T cells in rheumatoid arthritis. Study-wide background: T-cell populations stained with V beta antibodies were in some cases flow-sorted at nearly 100% purity, including V beta1+ cells that were sequenced for TCRB. Notes on the study in general: The authors did not know the antigen targets of the expanded CD8+ clones. CD8+ clonality rose with age in rheumatoid arthritis patients, unlike in healthy controls.

Trimming stripped 7 bases from V and 6 bases from J, with 7 bases between. CDR3 size: 10 residues. The germline V gene has CDR1 SNHLY and CDR2 FYNNEI. In its sample, this clone was seen a few times. Its antigen is still unknown. Once isolated by positive magnetic bead selection, the CD4+ and CD8+ cells had their purity checked by flow cytometry. Some clones are missing from TCRdb's copy, which holds only in-frame ones; the method was immunoSEQ multiplex PCR. The sample has around 20,000 clones; around 67% are singletons. The sample taken for sequencing was CD8+ T cells sorted from blood. The genes are TRBV2 and TRBJ2-7; D gene uncertain. The sequence came from a woman aged 60-75 years in good health. The chain's CDR3 is CASMGFEQYF. CDR3 bases: TGTGCCAGCATGGGCTTCGAGCAGTACTTC.